The source of this T cell receptor beta chain is a study of shared clonotypes between healthy human individuals. Overall study: The composition of the donors was a couple of women and a few men aged 18 to 49.

Naive-designated CD8 cells lacked CD45RO, were positively enriched for CCR7, and omitted terminally differentiated effector memory CD45RA+ cells. Evenly divided among several immunoSEQ plates was the genomic DNA of each subset. The authors' processing: Junction-only immunoSEQ sequences carried no quality scores, so filtering differed. Sequenced by immunoSEQ multiplex PCR; TCRdb stores in-frame clones only, minus some. Clonal size and the V and J genes are those of that table, whereas D and trimming came from the DNA. The table shows around 2,000,000 clones, with roughly 94% occurring only once. With respect to this clone: The same CDR3 also results from other DNA sequences found in this sample.

Trimming cost V 3 bases and J 4 bases; bases outside gene matches: 1. Germline assignment: CDR1 SGHNT and CDR2 YYREEE (reference sequence). This CDR3 has 13 residues. The TCR comes from a young man in good health. The sample comprised naive CD8+ T cells sorted from blood. The rearrangement links TRBV5-4 to TRBJ2-7, with 10 bases that match TRBD2. The CDR3 DNA follows: TGTGCCAGCAGCTCTAGCGGGAGTTACGAGCAGTACTTC. Translated: CASSSSGSYEQYF.